Shown below are 25 T cell receptor beta chains from a single sample sequenced in a study of blood T cells in healthy people across ages. It was with a sample-barcoded 5' primer and a J-beta primer mix that a second PCR of about 6 to 12 cycles was run. TCRdb re-derived calls from the 5' RACE reads in MiXCR, one entry per CDR3 protein. This table holds 1.5 million to 2 million distinct CDR3 sequences, approximately 50% found once. Sequenced material: blood. The receptors originated from a middle-aged woman in good health.

The chain links TRBV7-2 to TRBJ2-7; 7 nucleotides align to TRBD1. The J call is doubtful: the DNA matches TRBJ2-4 better. From germline, CDR1 is SGHTA and CDR2 FQGNSA. The CDR3 runs to 14 residues. CDR3 sequence: CASSPGTARNIQYF. CDR3 coding DNA: TGTGCCAGCAGCCCTGGGACAGCACGAAACATTCAGTACTTC.

In this sample, this clonotype turned up a few times. V gene TRBV29-1 combines with J gene TRBJ1-2, with D perhaps matching TRBD1 (5 bases). CDR3 size: 13 residues. Germline V gene data show CDR1 as SQVTM and CDR2 as ANQGSEA. V lost 3 bases and J 0 bases, leaving 8 bases between the germline ends. The CDR3 DNA sequence: TGCAGCGTTGACAGGGTAGCTAACTATGGCTACACCTTC. It specifies CSVDRVANYGYTF. The whole variable domain, remainder taken from reference TRBV29-1 and TRBJ1-2, is SAVISQKPSRDICQRGTSLTIQCQVDSQVTMMFWYRQQPGQSLTLIATANQGSEATYESGFVIDKFPISRPNLTFSTLTVSNMSPEDSSIYLCSVDRVANYGYTFGSGTRLTVV.

The chain links TRBV28 to TRBJ2-5, with D uncertain. Trimming took off 6 bases at V and 5 bases at J, with 16 bases between the two ends. Germline V gene lookup returns CDR1 MDHEN and CDR2 SYDVKM. The CDR3 length is 14 residues. CDR3 bases: TGTGCCAGCAGAAAAGAATGGTCAGATGAGACCCAGTACTTC. This codes for CASRKEWSDETQYF.

The chain couples TRBV6-5 to TRBJ2-7, with TRBD1 identical over 8 bases. The DNA end lines up better with TRBJ2-5; the J call may be wrong. The CDR3 sequence is 15 residues long. The germline V gene encodes CDR1 MNHEY and CDR2 SVGAGI. DNA for the CDR3: TGTGCCAGCAGGGAACCGACAGGGGATGGTGAGACCCAGTACTTC. Translating it yields CASREPTGDGETQYF.

The genes are TRBV6-6 and TRBJ2-5; TRBD1 matches at 7 bases. The tail of the sequence fits TRBJ2-4 better, so the J call may be wrong. The germline V gene has CDR1 MNHNY and CDR2 SVGAGI (reference sequence). The CDR3 totals 14 residues. The CDR3 loop is CASTPGQLKNIQYF. The CDR3 DNA sequence: TGTGCCAGCACCCCGGGACAGCTCAAAAACATTCAGTACTTC.

This clonotype was detected only a few times. The germline gene is not matched at one end of the junction; a read error may be the cause. J is TRBJ2-1 and V is TRBV5-1, with 8 positions matching TRBD1. The CDR3 has 14 amino acids. From germline, CDR1 is SGHRS and CDR2 YFSETQ. CDR3 DNA sequence: TGCACCAGCAAAGACAGGGGTCCCTACAATGAGCAGTTCTTC. This gives the protein CTSKDRGPYNEQFF.

This clonotype came up a few times. This rearrangement joins TRBV27 to TRBJ2-1, with D tentatively TRBD1 (6 bases). V lost 3 bases and J 15 bases, leaving 12 bases between the germline ends. The CDR3 has 11 residues. Germline V gene data show CDR1 as MNHEY and CDR2 as SMNVEV (reference sequence). The CDR3 bases are TGTGCCAGCAGTTTCCGGGACACGAGGTTCTTC. This gives the protein CASSFRDTRFF.

A few counts support this clonotype. CDR3 DNA sequence: TGTGCCAGCAGCACGACAGCTGGACTAGCGGGCGGCGTCATGTACTTC. Encoded protein: CASSTTAGLAGGVMYF. This rearrangement joins TRBV27 to TRBJ2-7; 11 bases are a match to TRBD2. There are 16 residues in the CDR3. Trimming took 6 bases from V and 12 from J; bases not matched to a gene: 19. Looked up from germline, CDR1 is MNHEY and CDR2 is SMNVEV (reference sequence).

The V call is TRBV5-1, the J call TRBJ1-2; weak D call: TRBD1 (6 bases). CDR3 length: 13 residues. Trimming removed 5 bases from V and 4 bases from J, with 12 bases in between. Germline loops: CDR1 SGHRS, CDR2 YFSETQ. The CDR3 nucleotides are TGCGCCAGCAGACCACAGGGATCCTATGGCTACACCTTC. Translation gives CASRPQGSYGYTF.

The chain joins TRBV18 to TRBJ2-5; D gene uncertain. The V gene lost 6 bases and the J gene lost 5 bases, with 13 bases spanning the gap. This CDR3 region has 13 residues. Germline loops: CDR1 KGHSH, CDR2 LQKENI. CDR3 DNA: TGTGCCAGCTCCCCAAACCTCGCGGAGACCCAGTACTTC. Residues: CASSPNLAETQYF.

This chain links TRBV7-9 with TRBJ2-3; D might be TRBD1 (6 bases). The CDR3 covers 14 residues. Per the germline V gene, CDR1 is SEHNR and CDR2 is FQNEAQ (reference sequence). V lost 5 bases and J 2 bases, leaving 11 bases between the germline ends. CDR3 sequence reads: CASSERDITDTQYF. DNA for the CDR3: TGTGCCAGCAGCGAACGGGACATCACAGATACGCAGTATTTT.

This clonotype was seen ten or more times. The CDR3 here is CASSQERAGRGSSYNEQFF. DNA for the CDR3: TGCGCCAGCAGCCAAGAGAGAGCGGGACGGGGAAGCTCCTACAATGAGCAGTTCTTC. The chain has TRBV4-3 and TRBJ2-1, with TRBD2 identical over 7 bases. Germline CDR1 LGHNA, CDR2 YSLEER. The junction had 11 bases not matched to a gene; V was cut back by 0 bases and J by 0 bases. The CDR3 sequence is 19 residues long.

The chain joins TRBV11-2 to TRBJ2-7; 8 bases agree with TRBD2. The CDR3 contains 18 residues. The J segment lost 2 bases and the V segment lost 2 bases, leaving 14 bases of the junction unmatched. CDR1 and CDR2 (germline): SGHAT, FQNNGV. This CDR3 is CASSLIRRIAGPTYEQYF. In DNA, the CDR3 is TGTGCCAGCAGCTTAATTCGCCGGATAGCGGGGCCAACCTACGAGCAGTACTTC. Using reference TRBV11-2 and TRBJ2-7 for the parts outside the CDR3, the full variable domain is EAGVAQSPRYKIIEKRQSVAFWCNPISGHATLYWYQQILGQGPKLLIQFQNNGVVDDSQLPKDRFSAERLKGVDSTLKIQPAKLEDSAVYLCASSLIRRIAGPTYEQYFGPGTRLTVT.

The rearrangement uses TRBV4-3 and TRBJ2-3, with 8 nucleotides matching TRBD2. This CDR3 comprises 16 residues. The germline gives CDR1 LGHNA, CDR2 YSLEER. V lost 1 base to trimming and J lost 4 bases; unmatched junction nucleotides: 7. The CDR3 DNA reads TGCGCCAGCAGCCAAGCGGGTACGACTAGCGCAGATACGCAGTATTTT. Protein: CASSQAGTTSADTQYF.

V usage is TRBV5-1 and J usage is TRBJ1-4; D might be TRBD1 (5 bases). This CDR3 has 16 amino acids. The germline gives CDR1 SGHRS, CDR2 YFSETQ. Trimming cost V 3 bases and J 4 bases, with 16 bases left between them. CDR3 bases: TGCGCCAGCAGCTCTGGCCGGACGACAGTTAATGAAAAACTGTTTTTT. Its translation: CASSSGRTTVNEKLFF.

This clonotype appeared a single time. The chain employs TRBV15 and TRBJ1-2, with 12 bases lining up with TRBD1. Germline loops: CDR1 LNHNV, CDR2 YYDKDF (reference sequence). The V and J ends lost 0 bases and 3 bases, in that order; junction bases with no gene match: 5. The length of the CDR3 is 17 residues. CDR3 in DNA: TGTGCCACCAGCAGAGAGGGGACAGGGGGCGCTCACTATGGCTACACCTTC. Residues: CATSREGTGGAHYGYTF.

The count of this clonotype is one. The CDR3 region is CASRGQGASQPQHF. The CDR3 DNA follows: TGTGCCAGCAGGGGACAGGGGGCCTCTCAGCCCCAGCATTTT. V gene TRBV6-2 or TRBV6-3 combines with J gene TRBJ1-5; 12 nucleotides align to TRBD1. Germline V lookup: CDR1 MNHEY, CDR2 SVGEGT. V shed 6 bases, J shed 6 bases, and the junction held 3 bases outside the gene matches. The CDR3 consists of 14 residues.

This clonotype has only a few counts. The J gene is TRBJ2-5, the V gene TRBV29-1, with 14 bases matching TRBD2. CDR1 is SQVTM and CDR2 is ANQGSEA in the germline V gene. The junction had 10 bases not matched to a gene; V was cut back by 8 bases and J by 5 bases. This CDR3 has 15 amino acids. The CDR3 region has the DNA TGCAGCTCTTCCGGGACTAGCGGGGGTTGGGAGACCCAGTACTTC. Its protein product is CSSSGTSGGWETQYF.

This rearrangement joins TRBV15 to TRBJ1-5, with TRBD1 matching over 10 bases. The ends lost 0 bases at V and 9 bases at J; junction bases unmatched: 11. Per germline, CDR1 LNHNV and CDR2 YYDKDF (reference sequence). CDR3 size: 17 residues. The CDR3 DNA reads TGTGCCACCAGCAGAGATCTGGGACAGGGGAAGGATCCGCCCCAGCATTTT. This codes for CATSRDLGQGKDPPQHF.

A remark on this clonotype: This CDR3 fails to terminate in the conserved phenylalanine or tryptophan, so it likely reflects a read error. This chain connects TRBV5-1 to TRBJ2-4; 10 nucleotides agree with TRBD1. The DNA end favors TRBJ2-7, so the J call may be wrong. In germline, CDR1 is SGHRS, CDR2 YFSETQ. The CDR3 is made up of 14 amino acids. The DNA for the CDR3 is TGCGCCAGCAGCCGAGGGACAGGGGAGGACGAGCAGTACTAC. Amino acid sequence: CASSRGTGEDEQYY.

The chain links TRBV20-1 to TRBJ1-2, with TRBD1 identical over 7 bases. Germline V CDR1 and CDR2: DFQATT, SNEGSKA (reference sequence). This CDR3 spans 15 amino acids. V dropped 5 bases and J dropped 4; count of bases not matched to a gene: 13. CDR3 region: CSASRTGDKPYGYTF. The CDR3 DNA follows: TGCAGTGCTTCCAGGACAGGCGACAAACCCTATGGCTACACCTTC.

This clonotype was seen ten or more times. This chain uses TRBV27 with TRBJ1-5; D is unresolved. The CDR3 spans 13 residues. V lost 7 bases and J lost 1, with 8 bases in between. From germline, CDR1 is MNHEY and CDR2 SMNVEV (reference sequence). This CDR3 is CASTAGSNQPQHF. The CDR3 DNA reads as TGTGCCAGCACCGCCGGGAGCAATCAGCCCCAGCATTTT.

This rearrangement joins TRBV6-1 to TRBJ2-5; a possible D gene is TRBD2 (5 bases). The germline V and J ends were trimmed by 6 bases and 1 base, with 21 bases remaining between them. Germline lookup yields CDR1 MNHNS and CDR2 SASEGT. This CDR3 has 17 residues. The CDR3 DNA is TGTGCCAGCAGCTCCCGGGGTCCCAGCCCCACCCAAGAGACCCAGTACTTC. Protein: CASSSRGPSPTQETQYF.

This chain uses TRBV6-2 or TRBV6-3 with TRBJ1-4; D remains unclear. CDR1 and CDR2 (germline): MNHEY, SVGEGT. The CDR3 length is 14 residues. Trimming removed 3 bases at V and 6 bases at J, with 11 bases between. The CDR3 DNA sequence: TGTGCCAGCAGTTATCCCGGCGGAGATGAAAAACTGTTTTTT. It yields the protein CASSYPGGDEKLFF.

The gene calls are TRBV6-2 or TRBV6-3 and TRBJ2-7; D is unclear. V was cut by 4 bases and J by 5 bases, with 18 bases left in between. The CDR3 covers 15 residues. Germline V gene lookup returns CDR1 MNHEY and CDR2 SVGEGT. The CDR3 spells CASSSDWDPQDEQYF. CDR3 bases: TGTGCCAGCAGTTCCGACTGGGATCCGCAGGACGAGCAGTACTTC.